These T cell receptor beta chains were read from a single sample in a study of cytomegalovirus exposure and HLA in healthy donors. The data were produced by immunoSEQ multiplex PCR, yet TCRdb's version contains in-frame clones alone and is incomplete. The repertoire holds approximately 210,000 clones, with approximately 82% as singletons. The sequenced sample consisted of PBMCs. All receptors come from a woman between 50 and 59 years old in good health and CMV-seropositive. Both conserved end residues are part of each CDR3. D genes are given only for firm matches. Size is stated for part of the rows, as once, few or many counts, or as a class when the clone is expanded.

>TRBV7-8|TRBD1|TRBJ2-2|-
CASSKQGESGELFF
TGTGCCAGCAGCAAACAGGGGGAGTCCGGGGAGCTGTTTTTT
>TRBV7-9|-|TRBJ2-5|-
CASSSQASGTQYF
TGTGCCAGCAGCTCACAGGCATCCGGGACCCAGTACTTC
>TRBV27|TRBD1|TRBJ1-2|-
CASSLRQGADYGYTF
TGTGCCAGCAGTCTCCGCCAGGGGGCGGACTATGGCTACACCTTC
>TRBV6-5|-|TRBJ1-2|-
CASSSPLGVSYGYTF
TGTGCCAGCAGTTCCCCCCTAGGGGTATCGTATGGCTACACCTTC
>TRBV5-1|-|TRBJ2-2|-
CASSLIPKGGTGELFF
TGCGCCAGCAGCTTGATCCCGAAGGGCGGGACCGGGGAGCTGTTTTTT
>TRBV4-1|TRBD1|TRBJ2-3|few
CASSPGQGRTDTQYF
TGCGCCAGCAGCCCAGGACAGGGAAGGACAGATACGCAGTATTTT
>TRBV7-2|TRBD1|TRBJ2-3|-
CASSHPTGGHGTDTQYF
TGTGCCAGCAGCCACCCGACAGGGGGCCACGGCACAGATACGCAGTATTTT
>TRBV19|-|TRBJ1-1|-
CASNNGAGKSSEAFF
TGTGCCAGTAATAATGGGGCAGGAAAATCCAGTGAAGCTTTCTTT
>TRBV5-5|-|TRBJ2-1|few
CASSLRAGPDEQFF
TGTGCCAGCAGCTTGAGGGCGGGACCCGATGAGCAGTTCTTC
>TRBV5-4|TRBD2|TRBJ2-3|-
CASSSGLAGGRGTQYF
TGTGCCAGCAGCTCGGGACTAGCGGGGGGGCGGGGTACGCAGTATTTT